These 10 T cell receptor beta chains share one sample of origin, sequenced in a study of T-cell memory formation after mild COVID-19. TCRdb re-called the 5' RACE reads with MiXCR, one entry per CDR3 protein. The sample records 300,000 to 400,000 distinct CDR3 sequences, about an eighth being singletons. The specimen sequenced was PBMCs or a T cell subset sorted from them (not recorded which). The receptors derive from a man aged 18-30 years who had mild COVID-19 (a few samples of this study predate the infection). Cell type and time point are not known.

This clonotype turned up a few times. The CDR3 coding sequence is TGCGCCAGCAACAACACAGGCTCATTCGTTAATGTCGTCACAGATACGCAGTATTTT. Residues: CASNNTGSFVNVVTDTQYF. The chain links TRBV10-1 to TRBJ2-3, with D possibly TRBD1 on 5 matching bases. The CDR3 extends over 19 amino acids. V was pared by 7 bases and J by 2 bases, with 28 bases between. Germline CDR1 WNHNN, CDR2 SYGVQD (reference sequence).

This clonotype showed up just a few times. J is TRBJ1-1 and V is TRBV27; D ambiguous. Trimming shortened V by 5 bases and J by 3 bases, and 13 bases separated the two germline ends. Per the germline V gene, CDR1 is MNHEY and CDR2 is SMNVEV (reference sequence). This CDR3 is built from 14 residues. CDR3 amino acids: CASSPHLDYTEAFF. The CDR3 coding sequence is TGTGCCAGCAGTCCTCATCTAGACTACACTGAAGCTTTCTTT.

The V call is TRBV5-4, the J call TRBJ2-1; tentative D call: TRBD1 (5 bases). Germline V gene lookup returns CDR1 SGHNT and CDR2 YYREEE (reference sequence). Trimming took 5 bases from V and 5 from J, leaving 11 bases between them. The length of the CDR3 is 13 residues. CDR3: CASRTVKDNEQFF. DNA of the CDR3: TGTGCCAGCAGGACAGTAAAAGACAATGAGCAGTTCTTC.

This rearrangement joins TRBV7-3 to TRBJ1-1; D gene uncertain. The CDR3 runs to 14 residues. CDR1 is SGHTA, CDR2 FQGTGA, per germline. Trimming took off 7 bases at V and 1 base at J, with 13 bases between the two ends. CDR3 residues: CASTIRAQNTEAFF. The DNA of the CDR3 is TGTGCCAGCACCATTCGGGCCCAGAACACTGAAGCTTTCTTT.

The chain carries TRBV7-9 and TRBJ2-7; the D gene is possibly TRBD2 (5 bases). Per germline, CDR1 SEHNR and CDR2 FQNEAQ (reference sequence). The V gene lost 4 bases and the J gene lost 6 bases, with 13 bases spanning the gap. The CDR3 extends over 13 amino acids. CDR3 DNA: TGTGCCAGCAGCTCAGCGGCACCTACCGAGCAGTACGTC. Its protein is CASSSAAPTEQYV.

The gene calls are TRBV6-5 and TRBJ1-6; D unclear. This CDR3 region has 13 residues. V was shortened by 5 bases and J by 10 bases, with 12 bases between the two germline ends. Germline CDR1 MNHEY, CDR2 SVGAGI. CDR3 nucleotide sequence: TGTGCCAGCAGTCCCCCTATATTATCACCCCTCCACTTT. This codes for CASSPPILSPLHF.

This clonotype was seen many times. The rearrangement uses TRBV7-2 and TRBJ2-5; a weak D match, TRBD2 (6 bases). V lost 5 bases, J lost 2 bases, and 15 bases lay in between. CDR1 is SGHTA, CDR2 FQGNSA, per germline. This CDR3 has 15 amino acids. The DNA for the CDR3 is TGTGCCAGCAGCATCGGACTAAGATCACAAGAGACCCAGTACTTC. Protein: CASSIGLRSQETQYF.

This clonotype was counted a few times. This sequence joins TRBV23-1 and TRBJ2-3; TRBD1 is a possible D gene (6 bases). TRBV23-1 is marked as an open reading frame, function uncertain. Trimming removed 0 bases from V and 2 bases from J, with 18 bases in between. This CDR3 is 18 amino acids long. The DNA for the CDR3 is TGCGCCAGCAGTCAATCCTGGTGGCGGACAGCTCCCACAGATACGCAGTATTTT. Protein product: CASSQSWWRTAPTDTQYF.

This clonotype occurred many times. The chain combines TRBV12-3 or TRBV12-4 with TRBJ1-5; tentatively, D is TRBD1 (5 bases). This CDR3 spans 12 amino acids. V was clipped by 8 bases and J by 1 base, with 6 bases between them. The CDR3 region has the DNA TGTGCCAGCGGGGCGAGCAATCAGCCCCAGCATTTT. Translating it yields CASGASNQPQHF.

This clonotype has a handful of counts. The CDR3 region is CASSLAGVQGYEQYF. In DNA form, the CDR3 reads TGTGCCAGCAGCTTAGCCGGGGTCCAGGGCTACGAGCAGTACTTC. The gene calls are TRBV7-2 and TRBJ2-7; D is perhaps TRBD1 or TRBD2 (5 bases each). This CDR3 contains 15 residues. The V gene lost 0 bases and the J gene lost 3 bases, with 12 bases spanning the gap. Germline CDR1 reads SGHTA; CDR2 reads FQGNSA.